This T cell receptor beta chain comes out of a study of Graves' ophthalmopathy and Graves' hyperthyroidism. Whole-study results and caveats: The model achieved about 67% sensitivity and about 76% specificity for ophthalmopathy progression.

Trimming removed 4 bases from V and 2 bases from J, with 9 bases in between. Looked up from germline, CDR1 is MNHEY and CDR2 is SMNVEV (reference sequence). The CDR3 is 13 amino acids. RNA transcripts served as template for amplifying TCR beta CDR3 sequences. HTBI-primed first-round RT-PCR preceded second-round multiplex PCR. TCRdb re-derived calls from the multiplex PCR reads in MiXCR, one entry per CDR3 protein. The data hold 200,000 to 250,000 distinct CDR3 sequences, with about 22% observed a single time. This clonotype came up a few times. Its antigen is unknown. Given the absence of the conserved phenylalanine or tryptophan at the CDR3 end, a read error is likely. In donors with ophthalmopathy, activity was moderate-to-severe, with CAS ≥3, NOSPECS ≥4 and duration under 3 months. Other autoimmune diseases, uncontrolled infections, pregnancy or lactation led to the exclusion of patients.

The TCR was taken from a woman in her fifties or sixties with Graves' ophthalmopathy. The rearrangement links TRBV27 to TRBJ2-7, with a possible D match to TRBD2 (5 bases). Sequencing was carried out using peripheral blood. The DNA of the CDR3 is TGTGCCAGCAGTTGGAGAGGGACCTACGAGCAGTACCTC. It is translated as CASSWRGTYEQYL.